This is a list of T cell receptor beta chains from one sample in a study of siplizumab effects on memory and regulatory T cells. Measured with immunoSEQ multiplex PCR; TCRdb has only the in-frame clones, and not every one. The table shows 50,000 or so clones, with 85% to 95% occurring only once. Sequencing input: CD8+ T cells sorted from blood. Receptors were obtained from a human donor in good health. Both conserved end residues are part of each CDR3. D genes are given only for firm matches. A row's size may be missing; if present it is once, few, many or a size class.

CDR3,DNA,V,D,J,size
CATQVSRFPGELFF,TGTGCCACCCAAGTTTCGCGGTTCCCCGGGGAGCTGTTTTTT,TRBV10-3,.,TRBJ2-2,.
CASSQLGNTEAFF,TGCGCCAGCAGCCAACTTGGAAACACTGAAGCTTTCTTT,TRBV4-3,.,TRBJ1-1,.
CASSAGLYNEQFF,TGTGCCAGCTCAGCAGGACTCTACAATGAGCAGTTCTTC,TRBV18,.,TRBJ2-1,.
CASSFSGNEQFF,TGTGCCAGCAGCTTCTCAGGGAATGAGCAGTTCTTC,TRBV13,.,TRBJ2-1,.
CASSPGLNTEAFF,TGCGCCAGCAGCCCTGGGCTGAACACTGAAGCTTTCTTT,TRBV5-1,.,TRBJ1-1,.
CASSVGSFYEQYF,TGCGCCAGCTCCGTTGGTAGCTTCTACGAGCAGTACTTC,TRBV5-1,.,TRBJ2-7,.
CASSEGTPEAFF,TGTGCCAGCAGTGAGGGGACCCCTGAAGCTTTCTTT,TRBV2,.,TRBJ1-1,.
CASSRRLGRGAYEQYF,TGTGCCAGCAGTCGCCGATTGGGGAGGGGCGCCTACGAGCAGTACTTC,TRBV27,TRBD2,TRBJ2-7,.
CASSQRDRSSYEQYF,TGTGCCAGCAGCCAAAGGGACCGAAGCTCATACGAGCAGTACTTC,TRBV14,.,TRBJ2-7,.
CASSLRGGETQYF,TGTGCCAGCAGCTTACGAGGTGGAGAGACCCAGTACTTC,TRBV11-1,.,TRBJ2-5,.
CASSFTGGSINEQFF,TGTGCCAGCAGCTTTACGGGCGGGAGTATTAATGAGCAGTTCTTC,TRBV5-4,TRBD2,TRBJ2-1,.
CASSPPLAGVPNEQFF,TGTGCCAGCAGCCCACCACTAGCGGGAGTACCCAATGAGCAGTTCTTC,TRBV7-9,TRBD2,TRBJ2-1,.
CASSPRQGAPAREQYF,TGTGCCAGTAGTCCCCGACAGGGGGCCCCGGCAAGGGAGCAGTACTTC,TRBV19,TRBD1,TRBJ2-7,.
CASSLTGPQETQYF,TGTGCCAGCAGCCTTACTGGGCCCCAAGAGACCCAGTACTTC,TRBV6-5,.,TRBJ2-5,.
CASTLAGGLTDTQYF,TGTGCCAGCACTCTAGCGGGAGGGCTGACAGATACGCAGTATTTT,TRBV2,TRBD2,TRBJ2-3,.
CASSDEAGGYNEQFF,TGTGCCAGCAGTGATGAAGCGGGCGGATACAATGAGCAGTTCTTC,TRBV2,.,TRBJ2-1,.
CASSTSGIDEQFF,TGTGCCAGCTCGACTAGCGGGATAGATGAGCAGTTCTTC,TRBV2,TRBD2,TRBJ2-1,.
CASSQEEWPRGVYEQYF,TGCGCCAGCAGCCAAGAAGAGTGGCCCCGGGGAGTTTACGAGCAGTACTTC,TRBV4-3,.,TRBJ2-7,.
CASSLTVSNEKLFF,TGTGCCAGCAGTTTGACAGTTTCCAATGAAAAACTGTTTTTT,TRBV27,.,TRBJ1-4,once
CASSGANTEAFF,TGTGCCAGCAGCGGAGCGAACACTGAAGCTTTCTTT,TRBV9,.,TRBJ1-1,.
CASSYEGGGNTEAFF,TGTGCCAGCAGTTACGAGGGAGGCGGAAACACTGAAGCTTTCTTT,TRBV6-6,.,TRBJ1-1,.
CASSVGDSSYNEQFF,TGTGCCAGCAGCGTCGGGGACTCCTCCTACAATGAGCAGTTCTTC,TRBV9,.,TRBJ2-1,.
CASGRGAAFYGYTF,TGTGCCAGTGGCCGGGGGGCCGCATTCTATGGCTACACCTTC,TRBV19,.,TRBJ1-2,once
CASSLGTHQETQYF,TGTGCCAGCAGCTTGGGGACCCACCAAGAGACCCAGTACTTC,TRBV5-4,.,TRBJ2-5,.
CASSRERGLVNEQFF,TGCGCCAGCAGCCGGGAAAGGGGACTAGTCAATGAGCAGTTCTTC,TRBV4-1,TRBD2,TRBJ2-1,.
CASSLLGRYSNQPQHF,TGTGCCAGCAGTTTATTAGGACGGTATAGCAATCAGCCCCAGCATTTT,TRBV27,.,TRBJ1-5,.
CASSPGYRSYNEQFF,TGCGCCAGCAGCCCTGGCTACCGCTCCTACAATGAGCAGTTCTTC,TRBV5-1,.,TRBJ2-1,few
CASSIGLAAYEQYF,TGTGCCAGTAGTATCGGACTAGCGGCATACGAGCAGTACTTC,TRBV19,TRBD2,TRBJ2-7,.
CASSPPTGDLAKNIQYF,TGTGCCAGCTCACCACCGACAGGGGATCTAGCCAAAAACATTCAGTACTTC,TRBV18,TRBD1,TRBJ2-4,.
CASSLRGYNEQFF,TGTGCCAGCAGTTTACGGGGATACAATGAGCAGTTCTTC,TRBV27,.,TRBJ2-1,.
CASSEWDSYNEQFF,TGTGCCAGCAGTGAATGGGACAGCTACAATGAGCAGTTCTTC,TRBV25-1,TRBD1,TRBJ2-1,.
CASSFSRDSEQYF,TGCGCCAGCAGCTTTAGCAGGGACTCCGAGCAGTACTTC,TRBV4-1,.,TRBJ2-7,.
CASSPTGYMNTEAFF,TGTGCCAGCAGCCCCACAGGTTACATGAACACTGAAGCTTTCTTT,TRBV16,.,TRBJ1-1,once
CASIPVRGLGYGYTF,TGTGCCAGCATTCCCGTCCGGGGGCTCGGGTATGGCTACACCTTC,TRBV28,.,TRBJ1-2,.
CASSEQGQSYGYTF,TGTGCCAGCAGCGAGCAAGGACAATCCTATGGCTACACCTTC,TRBV28,.,TRBJ1-2,.
CASSISGRTYNEQFF,TGTGCCAGTAGTATAAGCGGGAGAACCTACAATGAGCAGTTCTTC,TRBV19,TRBD2,TRBJ2-1,.
CASSLRQSSYNEQFF,TGTGCCAGCAGCTTGAGGCAAAGCTCCTACAATGAGCAGTTCTTC,TRBV5-6,.,TRBJ2-1,.
CASSATGTVSYEQYF,TGTGCCAGCAGCGCTACCGGGACAGTCTCCTACGAGCAGTACTTC,TRBV9,TRBD1,TRBJ2-7,.
CASRRGDRNTEAFF,TGCGCCAGCAGGAGAGGGGACAGGAACACTGAAGCTTTCTTT,TRBV5-1,TRBD1,TRBJ1-1,.
CASRDSLNTEAFF,TGTGCCAGCCGGGACAGCTTGAACACTGAAGCTTTCTTT,TRBV6-4,TRBD1,TRBJ1-1,once
CASGSLITGLQETQYF,TGTGCTAGTGGTTCACTGATTACAGGGTTACAAGAGACCCAGTACTTC,TRBV12-5,.,TRBJ2-5,once
CSVVPGSQPGELFF,TGCAGCGTTGTACCGGGCAGCCAACCCGGGGAGCTGTTTTTT,TRBV29-1,.,TRBJ2-2,.
CASSLAPTGRGGNTIYF,TGTGCCAGCAGCTTGGCCCCGACAGGCCGAGGAGGAAACACCATATATTTT,TRBV5-5,.,TRBJ1-3,.
CASSENRQTKNIQYF,TGTGCCAGCAGTGAGAATAGACAGACCAAAAACATTCAGTACTTC,TRBV6-1,.,TRBJ2-4,.
CASSQDQVASGNNEQFF,TGCGCCAGCAGCCAAGATCAGGTAGCTAGCGGAAACAATGAGCAGTTCTTC,TRBV4-3,TRBD2,TRBJ2-1,.
CASSFSGEVNSYEQYF,TGTGCCAGCAGTTTTTCTGGTGAGGTCAACTCCTACGAGCAGTACTTC,TRBV28,.,TRBJ2-7,.
CSAGDEQPQHF,TGCAGCGCCGGGGATGAACAGCCCCAGCATTTT,TRBV29-1,.,TRBJ1-5,.
CASRSIGPHEQYF,TGTGCCAGCAGGAGCATCGGACCGCACGAGCAGTACTTC,TRBV7-9,.,TRBJ2-7,.
CASSSAIGPHTQYF,TGTGCCAGCAGCTCAGCAATTGGGCCGCATACGCAGTATTTT,TRBV7-9,.,TRBJ2-3,.
CASSSRGAVNEKLFF,TGTGCCAGCAGCTCGAGAGGGGCCGTGAATGAAAAACTGTTTTTT,TRBV27,.,TRBJ1-4,.
CASSLAGGGYHEQYF,TGTGCCAGCAGCTTGGCGGGAGGGGGGTACCACGAGCAGTACTTC,TRBV5-6,TRBD2,TRBJ2-7,.
CATSRGQSNTGELFF,TGTGCCACCAGCAGGGGACAGTCGAACACCGGGGAGCTGTTTTTT,TRBV15,TRBD1,TRBJ2-2,.
CATSRGGGSYEQYF,TGTGCCACCAGCAGAGGAGGGGGTTCCTACGAGCAGTACTTC,TRBV15,.,TRBJ2-7,.
CASSVVGGTDTQYF,TGTGCCAGCAGCGTAGTTGGCGGCACAGATACGCAGTATTTT,TRBV9,.,TRBJ2-3,.
CASSLREGTAEKLFF,TGTGCCAGCAGCTTAAGAGAGGGGACAGCTGAAAAACTGTTTTTT,TRBV7-9,TRBD1,TRBJ1-4,.
CASSWGGDYDNEQFF,TGTGCCAGCAGTTGGGGGGGGGACTATGACAATGAGCAGTTCTTC,TRBV28,TRBD2,TRBJ2-1,.
CASSQGRIDEQYF,TGCGCCAGCAGCCAAGGACGGATCGACGAGCAGTACTTC,TRBV4-3,.,TRBJ2-7,.
CASSLAGANVLTF,TGTGCCAGCAGCTTAGCTGGGGCCAACGTCCTGACTTTC,TRBV7-9,.,TRBJ2-6,.
CASSYGRTYYGYTF,TGTGCCAGCAGTTACGGGCGGACTTACTATGGCTACACCTTC,TRBV6-5,.,TRBJ1-2,.
CASSLGVGRANTGELFF,TGTGCCAGCAGCTTAGGCGTGGGCAGGGCGAACACCGGGGAGCTGTTTTTT,TRBV7-8,.,TRBJ2-2,.